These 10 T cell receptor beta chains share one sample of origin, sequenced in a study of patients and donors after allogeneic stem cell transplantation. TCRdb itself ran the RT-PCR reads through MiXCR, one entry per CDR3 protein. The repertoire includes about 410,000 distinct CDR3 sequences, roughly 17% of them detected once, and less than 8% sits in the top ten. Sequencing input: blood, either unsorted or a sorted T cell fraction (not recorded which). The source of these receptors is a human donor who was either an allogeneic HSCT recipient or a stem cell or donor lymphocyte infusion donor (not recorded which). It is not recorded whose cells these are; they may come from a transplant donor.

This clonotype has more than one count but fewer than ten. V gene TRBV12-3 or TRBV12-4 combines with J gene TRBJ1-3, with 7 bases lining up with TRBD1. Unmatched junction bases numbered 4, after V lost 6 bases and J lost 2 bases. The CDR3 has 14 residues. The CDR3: CASRGGTAGNTIYF. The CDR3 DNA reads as TGTGCCAGCAGGGGAGGGACAGCTGGAAACACCATATATTTT.

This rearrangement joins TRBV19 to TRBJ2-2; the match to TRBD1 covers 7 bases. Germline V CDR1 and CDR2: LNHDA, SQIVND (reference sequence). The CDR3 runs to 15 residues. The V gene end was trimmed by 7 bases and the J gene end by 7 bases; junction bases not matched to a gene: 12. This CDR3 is CASKRQGEWVGELFF. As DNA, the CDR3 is TGTGCCAGTAAAAGGCAGGGGGAATGGGTCGGGGAGCTGTTTTTT. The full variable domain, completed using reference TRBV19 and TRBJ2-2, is DGGITQSPKYLFRKEGQNVTLSCEQNLNHDAMYWYRQDPGQGLRLIYYSQIVNDFQKGDIAEGYSVSREKKESFPLTVTSAQKNPTAFYLCASKRQGEWVGELFFGEGSRLTVL.

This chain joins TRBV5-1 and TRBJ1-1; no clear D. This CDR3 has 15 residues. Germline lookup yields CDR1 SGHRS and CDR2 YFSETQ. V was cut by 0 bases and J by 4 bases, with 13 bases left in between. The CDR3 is CASSLDRVLGTEAFF. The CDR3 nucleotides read TGCGCCAGCAGCTTGGATCGGGTTCTGGGCACTGAAGCTTTCTTT. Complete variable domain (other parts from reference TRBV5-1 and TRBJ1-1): KAGVTQTPRYLIKTRGQQVTLSCSPISGHRSVSWYQQTPGQGLQFLFEYFSETQRNKGNFPGRFSGRQFSNSRSEMNVSTLELGDSALYLCASSLDRVLGTEAFFGQGTRLTVV.

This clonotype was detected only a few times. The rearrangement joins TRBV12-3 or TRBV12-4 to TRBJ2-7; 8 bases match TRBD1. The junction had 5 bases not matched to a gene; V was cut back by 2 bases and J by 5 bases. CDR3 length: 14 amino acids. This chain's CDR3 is CASSLSGGMDEQYF. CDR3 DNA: TGTGCCAGCAGTTTATCAGGGGGCATGGACGAGCAGTACTTC.

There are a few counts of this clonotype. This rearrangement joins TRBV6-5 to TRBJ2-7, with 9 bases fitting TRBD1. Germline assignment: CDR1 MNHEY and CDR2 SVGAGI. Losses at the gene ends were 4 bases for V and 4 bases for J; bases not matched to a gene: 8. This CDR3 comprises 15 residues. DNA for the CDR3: TGTGCCAGCAGTTTATACAGGGGGCGCGGGTACGAGCAGTACTTC. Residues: CASSLYRGRGYEQYF.

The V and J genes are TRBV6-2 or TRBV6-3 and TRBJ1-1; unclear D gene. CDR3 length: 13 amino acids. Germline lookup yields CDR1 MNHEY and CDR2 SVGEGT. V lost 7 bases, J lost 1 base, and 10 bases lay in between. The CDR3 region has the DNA TGTGCCAGCAATGACCACCAGAACACTGAAGCTTTCTTT. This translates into CASNDHQNTEAFF.

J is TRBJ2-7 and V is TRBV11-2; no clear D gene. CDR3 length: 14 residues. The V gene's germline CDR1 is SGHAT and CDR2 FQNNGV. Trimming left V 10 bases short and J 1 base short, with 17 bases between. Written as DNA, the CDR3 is TGTGCCACAGGCACACTGAGCGTTTCCTACGAGCAGTACTTC. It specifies CATGTLSVSYEQYF.

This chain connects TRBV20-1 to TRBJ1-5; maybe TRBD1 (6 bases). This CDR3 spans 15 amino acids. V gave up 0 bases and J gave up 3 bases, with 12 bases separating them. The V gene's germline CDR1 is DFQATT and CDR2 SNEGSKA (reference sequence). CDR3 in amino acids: CSARDTGRANQPQHF. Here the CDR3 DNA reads TGCAGTGCTAGAGATACAGGGCGGGCCAATCAGCCCCAGCATTTT.

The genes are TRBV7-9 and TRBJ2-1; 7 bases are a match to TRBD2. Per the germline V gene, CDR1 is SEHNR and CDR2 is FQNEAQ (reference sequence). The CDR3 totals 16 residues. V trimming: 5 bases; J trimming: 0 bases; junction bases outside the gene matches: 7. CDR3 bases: TGTGCCAGCAGCCATAGCGGGCGGCCCTCCTACAATGAGCAGTTCTTC. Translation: CASSHSGRPSYNEQFF. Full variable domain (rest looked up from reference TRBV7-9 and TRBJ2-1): DTGVSQNPRHKITKRGQNVTFRCDPISEHNRLYWYRQTLGQGPEFLTYFQNEAQLEKSRLLSDRFSAERPKGSFSTLEIQRTEQGDSAMYLCASSHSGRPSYNEQFFGPGTRLTVL.

The CDR3 sequence is CASSLESGRGGLYEQYF. The CDR3 nucleotides read TGTGCCAGCAGCTTAGAGTCTGGACGGGGGGGCCTCTACGAGCAGTACTTC. V gene TRBV7-2 combines with J gene TRBJ2-7, with TRBD2 matching 8 bases. V dropped 1 base and J dropped 3; count of bases not matched to a gene: 11. Germline V lookup: CDR1 SGHTA, CDR2 FQGNSA. There are 17 residues in the CDR3.